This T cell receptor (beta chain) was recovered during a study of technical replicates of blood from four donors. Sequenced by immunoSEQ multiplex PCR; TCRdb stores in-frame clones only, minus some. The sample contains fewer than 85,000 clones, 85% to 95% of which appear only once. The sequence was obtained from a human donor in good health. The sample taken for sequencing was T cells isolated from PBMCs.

The CDR3 nucleotides are TGTGCCAGCAGTGACAGGGGCTATGGCTACACCTTC. Encoded protein: CASSDRGYGYTF. The chain has TRBV6-1 and TRBJ1-2; D may be TRBD1 (6 bases). Trimming stripped 3 bases from V and 4 bases from J, with 6 bases between. CDR3 length: 12 amino acids. Looked up from germline, CDR1 is MNHNS and CDR2 is SASEGT.